These 26 T cell receptor beta chains were sequenced from one sample in a study of blood T cell repertoires in COVID-19. Sequenced by immunoSEQ multiplex PCR; TCRdb stores in-frame clones only, minus some. The profile shows 250,000 to 350,000 clones, 85% of them singletons. The sequencing input was PBMCs or T cells enriched from blood (not recorded which). Receptors were obtained from a woman in her forties or fifties who had recovered from COVID-19.

In its sample, this clone was seen once. The rearrangement uses TRBV5-4 and TRBJ1-2, with 8 bases matching TRBD1. Trimming took 4 bases from V and 3 from J; bases not matched to a gene: 5. Looked up from germline, CDR1 is SGHNT and CDR2 is YYREEE (reference sequence). The CDR3 is 14 amino acids. CDR3 DNA: TGTGCCAGCAGCACCGACAGGGGCGACTATGGCTACACCTTC. It translates to CASSTDRGDYGYTF.

The chain couples TRBV28 to TRBJ1-1; D ambiguous. This CDR3 is 15 amino acids long. V lost 3 bases and J 2 bases, leaving 13 bases between the germline ends. CDR1 MDHEN and CDR2 SYDVKM come from the germline V gene. The CDR3 sequence is CASSLEQLENTEAFF. DNA of the CDR3: TGTGCCAGCAGTTTGGAGCAGCTTGAAAACACTGAAGCTTTCTTT.

The rearrangement uses TRBV7-9 and TRBJ2-4; 11 bases align to TRBD2. V trimming: 5 bases; J trimming: 0 bases; junction bases outside the gene matches: 3. In germline, CDR1 is SEHNR, CDR2 FQNEAQ (reference sequence). This CDR3 region has 16 residues. The CDR3 protein is CASSRGTSGAKNIQYF. The CDR3 nucleotides read TGTGCCAGCAGCCGAGGGACTAGCGGAGCCAAAAACATTCAGTACTTC.

The chain employs TRBV7-9 and TRBJ2-6, with 7 bases lining up with TRBD2. Germline V lookup: CDR1 SEHNR, CDR2 FQNEAQ (reference sequence). After removal of 5 bases from V and 4 bases from J, the junction contained 14 bases not matched to a gene. CDR3 size: 18 residues. CDR3 region: CASSRGGEGSAGANVLTF. CDR3 nucleotide sequence: TGTGCCAGCAGCCGGGGAGGGGAGGGGTCTGCAGGGGCCAACGTCCTGACTTTC.

The CDR3 sequence is CSVEGTSGGDAAEQYF. The CDR3 DNA sequence: TGCAGCGTTGAAGGGACTAGCGGGGGAGATGCGGCCGAGCAGTACTTC. The gene calls are TRBV29-1 and TRBJ2-7, with 13 positions matching TRBD2. This CDR3 spans 16 amino acids. CDR1 and CDR2 (germline): SQVTM, ANQGSEA. The trim removed 1 base at V and 6 bases at J, leaving 9 bases unmatched.

This clone was seen only once. The chain uses TRBV19 and TRBJ2-5, with 9 bases that match TRBD1. The CDR3 extends over 18 amino acids. The germline V gene encodes CDR1 LNHDA and CDR2 SQIVND (reference sequence). The V gene end was trimmed by 6 bases and the J gene end by 3 bases; junction bases not matched to a gene: 17. DNA of the CDR3: TGTGCCAGTAGCCAGAGGAGGATGGACAGGGGAGGTAAAGAGACCCAGTACTTC. Protein product: CASSQRRMDRGGKETQYF.

J is TRBJ2-5 and V is TRBV7-2, with 8 bases fitting TRBD2. Germline V gene sequence: CDR1 SGHTA, CDR2 FQGNSA. V was pared by 1 base and J by 6 bases, with 7 bases of the junction left unmatched. The CDR3 is made up of 15 amino acids. The CDR3 bases are TGTGCCAGCAGCTTAGGGAGCGGGAGCTGGAAGACCCAGTACTTC. It encodes CASSLGSGSWKTQYF.

The chain joins TRBV5-6 to TRBJ1-1; D call uncertain. The CDR3 is 14 amino acids. The V end lost 1 base, the J end lost 10 bases, and 17 bases lay between the germline ends. The germline V gene encodes CDR1 SGHDT and CDR2 YYEEEE. CDR3: CASSLRQLLRGAFF. The CDR3, as DNA: TGTGCCAGCAGCTTGAGGCAGCTTCTTCGGGGAGCTTTCTTT.

V usage is TRBV7-8 and J usage is TRBJ2-3, with 10 bases identical to TRBD2. This CDR3 has 16 amino acids. Germline V lookup: CDR1 SGHVS, CDR2 FQNEAQ. J was trimmed by 4 bases and V by 1 base; bases with no gene match: 5. CDR3 bases: TGTGCCAGCAGCTTAGTGAGCGGGAGGGCGGCAGATACGCAGTATTTT. Amino acid sequence: CASSLVSGRAADTQYF.

CDR3 sequence (DNA): TGTGCCTGGTCGCGAGTTAGGGGTTCGACTGAAGCTTTCTTT. Amino acids: CAWSRVRGSTEAFF. The chain recombines TRBV30 with TRBJ1-1; TRBD1 might be the D (5 bases). Germline V gives CDR1 GTSNPN, CDR2 SVGIG (reference sequence). The CDR3 is made up of 14 amino acids. Trimming removed 5 bases from V and 5 bases from J, with 18 bases in between.

This sequence joins TRBV7-2 and TRBJ2-2; possibly TRBD2 for D (5 bases). The CDR3 contains 14 residues. Per germline, CDR1 SGHTA and CDR2 FQGNSA. V dropped 0 bases and J dropped 6 bases, with 8 bases sitting between them. The CDR3 nucleotides read TGTGCCAGCAGCTTAGCGCGGGCGCCCGGGGAGCTGTTTTTT. It translates to CASSLARAPGELFF.

The J gene is TRBJ2-1, the V gene TRBV5-1, with 7 positions matching TRBD1. CDR1 is SGHRS and CDR2 is YFSETQ in the germline V gene. J lost 6 bases, V lost 4 bases, and 7 bases had no gene match. The CDR3 totals 14 residues. CDR3 sequence: CASSPRDSPNEQFF. The CDR3 DNA sequence: TGCGCCAGCAGCCCACGGGACAGTCCCAATGAGCAGTTCTTC.

The chain employs TRBV10-2 and TRBJ2-5; TRBD2 agrees at 14 bases. Germline lookup yields CDR1 WSHSY and CDR2 SAAADI. This CDR3 is 16 amino acids long. V trimming: 4 bases; J trimming: 3 bases; junction bases outside the gene matches: 4. This CDR3 is CASSVTSGREKETQYF. The CDR3 DNA reads as TGCGCCAGCAGTGTGACTAGCGGGAGGGAGAAAGAGACCCAGTACTTC.

The chain links TRBV15 to TRBJ2-1; 10 bases fit TRBD2. The V segment lost 3 bases and the J segment 3 bases; nucleotides outside the gene matches: 8. Germline CDR1 is LNHNV and CDR2 is YYDKDF (reference sequence). The CDR3 sequence is 17 residues long. CDR3 in amino acids: CATSSELTSGNYNEQFF. The CDR3 DNA sequence: TGTGCCACCAGCAGCGAACTAACTAGCGGGAACTACAATGAGCAGTTCTTC. The whole variable domain, remainder taken from reference TRBV15 and TRBJ2-1, is DAMVIQNPRYQVTQFGKPVTLSCSQTLNHNVMYWYQQKSSQAPKLLFHYYDKDFNNEADTPDNFQSRRPNTSFCFLDIRSPGLGDTAMYLCATSSELTSGNYNEQFFGPGTRLTVL.

This chain uses TRBV13 with TRBJ1-6; 9 bases agree with TRBD1. In germline, CDR1 is PRHDT, CDR2 FYEKMQ (reference sequence). The CDR3 sequence is 15 residues long. Germline trimming cut 5 bases from V and 10 bases from J; bases unmatched to any gene: 9. This CDR3 reads CASSPGTGRGSPLHF. The CDR3 nucleotides read TGTGCCAGCAGCCCGGGGACAGGGCGGGGGTCACCCCTCCACTTT.

The genes are TRBV6-1 and TRBJ1-1; no clear D gene. The germline V and J ends were trimmed by 2 bases and 1 base, with 8 bases remaining between them. This CDR3 contains 14 residues. Germline V gives CDR1 MNHNS, CDR2 SASEGT. CDR3 amino acids: CASSEIPGNTEAFF. The CDR3 DNA follows: TGTGCCAGCAGTGAAATTCCAGGGAACACTGAAGCTTTCTTT.

V gene TRBV3-1 (or the pseudogene TRBV3-2) combines with J gene TRBJ2-3; 7 bases agree with TRBD2. Germline V gene lookup returns CDR1 LGHDT and CDR2 YNNKEL (reference sequence). V dropped 0 bases and J dropped 1; count of bases not matched to a gene: 7. The CDR3 runs 17 residues. Written as DNA, the CDR3 is TGTGCCAGCAGCCAAGATGGGGAGGGGCACGGCACAGATACGCAGTATTTT. Encoded protein: CASSQDGEGHGTDTQYF.

The chain carries TRBV11-2 and TRBJ1-2; TRBD1 is a possible D gene (5 bases). Germline assignment: CDR1 SGHAT and CDR2 FQNNGV. The CDR3 has 13 amino acids. V lost 3 bases and J lost 2, with 7 bases in between. The CDR3 protein is CASSFSGNYGYTF. The CDR3 DNA is TGTGCCAGCAGCTTTTCAGGGAACTATGGCTACACCTTC.

The chain uses TRBV5-1 and TRBJ2-2; 9 bases match TRBD2. Germline CDR1 is SGHRS and CDR2 is YFSETQ. The CDR3 has 15 residues. V lost 3 bases and J lost 3; bases outside the gene matches: 3. The CDR3 nucleotides are TGCGCCAGCAGCTACGCGGGGGGGGACACCGGGGAGCTGTTTTTT. Translating it yields CASSYAGGDTGELFF.

The chain joins TRBV10-1 to TRBJ2-7; weak D call: TRBD2 (6 bases). This CDR3 region has 15 residues. The V end was cut by 2 bases, the J end by 2 bases, with 13 bases between. CDR1 WNHNN and CDR2 SYGVQD come from the germline V gene (reference sequence). In DNA form, the CDR3 reads TGCGCCAGCAGTGAGGACGGGACTCCCCCCTACGAGCAGTACTTC. Protein sequence: CASSEDGTPPYEQYF.

The rearrangement joins TRBV7-2 to TRBJ2-5; D unresolved. Germline assignment: CDR1 SGHTA and CDR2 FQGNSA. The V end lost 4 bases, the J end lost 7 bases, and 10 bases lay between the germline ends. The CDR3 is 12 amino acids. The CDR3 region is CASSSGVRTQYF. The CDR3 region has the DNA TGTGCCAGCAGCTCCGGTGTCCGGACCCAGTACTTC. The full variable domain, in which reference TRBV7-2 and TRBJ2-5 provide the parts outside the CDR3, is GAGVSQSPSNKVTEKGKDVELRCDPISGHTALYWYRQSLGQGLEFLIYFQGNSAPDKSGLPSDRFSAERTGGSVSTLTIQRTQQEDSAVYLCASSSGVRTQYFGPGTRLLVL.

The V call is TRBV18, the J call TRBJ1-1, with 7 bases fitting TRBD1. This CDR3 comprises 16 residues. The germline V gene encodes CDR1 KGHSH and CDR2 LQKENI. The V gene end was trimmed by 1 base and the J gene end by 5 bases; junction bases not matched to a gene: 10. CDR3 region: CASSPRRGRGETEAFF. Written as DNA, the CDR3 is TGTGCCAGCTCACCACGGAGGGGGCGGGGGGAAACTGAAGCTTTCTTT.

The chain joins TRBV5-1 to TRBJ1-3; weak D call: TRBD1 (6 bases). The germline V and J ends were trimmed by 1 base and 0 bases, with 14 bases remaining between them. The germline gives CDR1 SGHRS, CDR2 YFSETQ. The length of the CDR3 is 17 residues. The CDR3: CASSLSGGLNSGNTIYF. Written as DNA, the CDR3 is TGCGCCAGCAGCTTGTCGGGGGGGCTGAACTCTGGAAACACCATATATTTT.

This chain joins TRBV12-5 and TRBJ2-7, with 8 bases identical to TRBD1. This CDR3 region has 15 residues. Unmatched junction bases numbered 7, after V lost 1 base and J lost 5 bases. The germline CDR1 and CDR2 sequences are LGHNT and FRNRAP. The CDR3 spells CASGLDGTGLDEQYF. CDR3 bases: TGTGCTAGTGGTTTGGACGGGACAGGTCTGGACGAGCAGTACTTC.

DNA for the CDR3: TGCAGTGCTGTAGATCTCGAGGAAGCTTTCTTT. Protein product: CSAVDLEEAFF. V usage is TRBV20-1 and J usage is TRBJ1-1; no clear D gene. V was shortened by 5 bases and J by 8 bases, with 12 bases between the two germline ends. The CDR3 is 11 amino acids. Looked up from germline, CDR1 is DFQATT and CDR2 is SNEGSKA (reference sequence).

The rearrangement links TRBV3-1 (or the pseudogene TRBV3-2) to TRBJ2-5; 11 bases map to TRBD2. J gave up 5 bases and V 3 bases, and 17 bases lay outside the gene matches. CDR3 length: 19 amino acids. Germline values: CDR1 LGHDT, CDR2 YNNKEL (reference sequence). CDR3 protein: CASSQPGTSGQRGRETQYF. DNA for the CDR3: TGTGCCAGCAGCCAGCCCGGGACTAGCGGACAACGGGGGCGGGAGACCCAGTACTTC.